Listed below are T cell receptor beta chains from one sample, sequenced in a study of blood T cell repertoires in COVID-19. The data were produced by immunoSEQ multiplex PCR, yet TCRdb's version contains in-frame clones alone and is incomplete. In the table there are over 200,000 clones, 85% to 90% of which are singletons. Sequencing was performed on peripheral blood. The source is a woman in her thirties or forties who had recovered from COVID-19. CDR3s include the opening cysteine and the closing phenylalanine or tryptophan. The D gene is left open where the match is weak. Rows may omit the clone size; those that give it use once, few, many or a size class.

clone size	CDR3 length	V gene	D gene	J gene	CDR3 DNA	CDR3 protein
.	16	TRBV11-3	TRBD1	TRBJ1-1	TGTGCCAGCAGCTTAGGGAGGGGGCTTGGGAACACTGAAGCTTTCTTT	CASSLGRGLGNTEAFF
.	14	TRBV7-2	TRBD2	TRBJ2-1	TGTGCCAGCAGCTTAAGGGCTAGCGGGACGGAGCAGTTCTTC	CASSLRASGTEQFF
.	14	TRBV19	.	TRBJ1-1	TGTGCCAGTAGACAGGGTCGGTTGAACACTGAAGCTTTCTTT	CASRQGRLNTEAFF
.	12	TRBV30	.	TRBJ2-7	TGTGCCTGGAGTCCGGGGTCCCACGAGCAGTACTTC	CAWSPGSHEQYF
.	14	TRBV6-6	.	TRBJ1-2	TGTGCCAGCAGTGCCCCGGGGGCTAACTATGGCTACACCTTC	CASSAPGANYGYTF
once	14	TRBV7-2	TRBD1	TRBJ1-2	TGTGCCAGCAGCTTAGAGGGCAGGGGGCTTGGCTACACCTTC	CASSLEGRGLGYTF
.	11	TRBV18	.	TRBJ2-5	TGTGCCAGCTCAACCGGGGAGACCCAGTACTTC	CASSTGETQYF
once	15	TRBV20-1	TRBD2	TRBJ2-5	TGCAGTGCTAGTCCCCGACTAGCACCGCAAGAGACCCAGTACTTC	CSASPRLAPQETQYF
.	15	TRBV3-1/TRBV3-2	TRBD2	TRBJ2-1	TGTGCCAGCAGCCCTAGCGGGGGGTCCTACAATGAGCAGTTCTTC	CASSPSGGSYNEQFF
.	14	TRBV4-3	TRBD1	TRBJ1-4	TGCGCCAGCAGCGGACAGGGAATGGTGAAAAAACTGTTTTTT	CASSGQGMVKKLFF
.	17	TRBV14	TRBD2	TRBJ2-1	TGTGCCAGCAGCCAAGGCCTCCTAGCGGGAGGTAAGAATGAGCAGTTCTTC	CASSQGLLAGGKNEQFF
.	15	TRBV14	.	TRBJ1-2	TGTGCCAGCAGCCAAGGTCTCGGGGCTAACTATGGCTACACCTTC	CASSQGLGANYGYTF
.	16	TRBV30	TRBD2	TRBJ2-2	TGTGCCTGCCCCGGTGGGCTAGCGGGAGGGCCCGGGGAGCTGTTTTTT	CACPGGLAGGPGELFF
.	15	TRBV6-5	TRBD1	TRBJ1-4	TGTGCCAGCAGTCAGGGGGCAGGGGTTAATGAAAAACTGTTTTTT	CASSQGAGVNEKLFF
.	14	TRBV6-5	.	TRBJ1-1	TGTGCCAGCAGGCCAGGGTCGGTGGTCACTGAAGCTTTCTTT	CASRPGSVVTEAFF
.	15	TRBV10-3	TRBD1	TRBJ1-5	TGTGCCATCAGCTGGCGACAGGGAGGAGATCAGCCCCAGCATTTT	CAISWRQGGDQPQHF
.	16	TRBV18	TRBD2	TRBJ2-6	TGTGCCAGCTCACGAACCCGGGGGGCTGGGGCCAACGTCCTGACTTTC	CASSRTRGAGANVLTF
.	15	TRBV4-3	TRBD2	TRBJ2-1	TGCGCCAGCAGCCCGTCGGGGGGACCACACAATGAGCAGTTCTTC	CASSPSGGPHNEQFF
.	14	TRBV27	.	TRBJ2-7	TGTGCCAGCAGTCCCGGACCCGGGGCCTACGAGCAGTACTTC	CASSPGPGAYEQYF
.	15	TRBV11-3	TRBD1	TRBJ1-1	TGTGCCAGCACCATGGAGGGGGCCCCGAACACTGAAGCTTTCTTT	CASTMEGAPNTEAFF
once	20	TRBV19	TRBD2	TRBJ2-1	TGTGCCAGTAGTATAGTAGGGTTGGGTAGCGGGAGGTCGGGCTACAATGAGCAGTTCTTC	CASSIVGLGSGRSGYNEQFF
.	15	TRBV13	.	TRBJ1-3	TGTGCCAGCAGCGTGATGGGGGCGCGGGGAAACACCATATATTTT	CASSVMGARGNTIYF